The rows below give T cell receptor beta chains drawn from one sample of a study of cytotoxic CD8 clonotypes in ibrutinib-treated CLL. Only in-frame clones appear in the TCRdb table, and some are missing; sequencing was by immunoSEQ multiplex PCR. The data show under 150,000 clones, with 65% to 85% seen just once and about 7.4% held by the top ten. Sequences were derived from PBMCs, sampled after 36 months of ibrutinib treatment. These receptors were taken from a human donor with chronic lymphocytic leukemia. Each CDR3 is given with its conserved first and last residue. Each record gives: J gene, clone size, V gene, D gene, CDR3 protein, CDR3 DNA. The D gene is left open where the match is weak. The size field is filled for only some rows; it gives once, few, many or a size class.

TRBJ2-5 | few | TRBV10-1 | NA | CASSGSRQETQYF | TGCGCCAGCAGTGGTTCTCGACAAGAGACCCAGTACTTC
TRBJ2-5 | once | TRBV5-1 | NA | CASSPWTRDVKTQYF | TGCGCCAGCAGCCCGTGGACCCGGGACGTAAAGACCCAGTACTTC
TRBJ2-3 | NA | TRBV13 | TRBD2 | CASSWTSGTDTQYF | TGTGCCAGCAGCTGGACTAGCGGGACAGATACGCAGTATTTT
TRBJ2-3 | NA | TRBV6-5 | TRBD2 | CASSYSAGVGGDTQYF | TGTGCCAGCAGTTACTCAGCGGGAGTAGGGGGAGATACGCAGTATTTT
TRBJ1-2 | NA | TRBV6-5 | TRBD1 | CASRTSNRGYGYTF | TGTGCCAGCAGAACAAGTAACAGGGGCTATGGCTACACCTTC
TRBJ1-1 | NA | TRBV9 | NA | CASSASTGRNTEAFF | TGTGCCAGCAGCGCCTCCACAGGTAGGAACACTGAAGCTTTCTTT
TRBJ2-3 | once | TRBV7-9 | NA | CASSCTGTDTQYF | TGTGCCAGCAGCTGTACGGGCACAGATACGCAGTATTTT
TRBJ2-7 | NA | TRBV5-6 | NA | CASSPDSFYEQYF | TGTGCCAGCAGCCCGGACAGCTTCTACGAGCAGTACTTC
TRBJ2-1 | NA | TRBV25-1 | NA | CASSSDEQFF | TGTGCCAGCAGCAGTGATGAGCAGTTCTTC
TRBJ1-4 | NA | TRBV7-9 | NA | CASSLVPGPEKLFF | TGTGCCAGCAGCTTAGTTCCAGGGCCAGAAAAACTGTTTTTT
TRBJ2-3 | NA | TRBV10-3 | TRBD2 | CAISESIRGGETDTQYF | TGTGCCATCAGTGAGTCGATCCGCGGGGGTGAGACAGATACGCAGTATTTT
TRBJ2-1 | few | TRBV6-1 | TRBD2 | CASSEEAGAFDEQFF | TGTGCCAGCAGTGAAGAAGCGGGGGCATTCGATGAGCAGTTCTTC
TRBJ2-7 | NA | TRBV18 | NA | CASSHRGSSYEQYF | TGTGCCAGCTCACACCGGGGAAGCTCCTACGAGCAGTACTTC
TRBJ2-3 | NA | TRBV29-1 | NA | CSLLLGETDTQYF | TGCAGCCTCCTGCTGGGGGAGACAGATACGCAGTATTTT
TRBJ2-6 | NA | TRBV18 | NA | CASSPYTTFGGGGSGANVLTF | TGTGCCAGCTCACCCTATACCACATTCGGGGGCGGAGGCTCTGGGGCCAACGTCCTGACTTTC
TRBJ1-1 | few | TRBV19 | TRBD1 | CASSLRDRVEAFF | TGTGCCAGTAGCCTCCGGGACAGGGTTGAAGCTTTCTTT
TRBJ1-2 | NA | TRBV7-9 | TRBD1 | CASSLSDRGGYTF | TGTGCCAGCAGCTTATCTGACAGGGGCGGTTACACCTTC
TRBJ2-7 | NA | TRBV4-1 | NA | CASSSPGTLTYEQYF | TGCGCCAGCAGCTCTCCCGGGACGCTAACCTACGAGCAGTACTTC
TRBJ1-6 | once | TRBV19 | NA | CASRIVDNSPLHF | TGTGCCAGTAGAATTGTGGACAATTCACCCCTCCACTTT
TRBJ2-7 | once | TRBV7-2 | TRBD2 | CASSWGGSSYEQYF | TGTGCCAGCAGTTGGGGGGGGAGCTCCTACGAGCAGTACTTC
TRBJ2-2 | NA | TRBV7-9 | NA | CAVTSETGELFF | TGTGCCGTTACGTCCGAGACCGGGGAGCTGTTTTTT
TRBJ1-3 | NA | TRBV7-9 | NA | CASSLSVTGNTIYF | TGTGCCAGCAGCTTAAGCGTGACTGGAAACACCATATATTTT
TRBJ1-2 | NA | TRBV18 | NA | CASSPAADRYYGYTF | TGTGCCAGCTCACCCGCTGCGGACAGATACTATGGCTACACCTTC
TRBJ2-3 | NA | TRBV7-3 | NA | CASSLTGSTDTQYF | TGTGCCAGCAGCTTAACCGGGAGCACAGATACGCAGTATTTT
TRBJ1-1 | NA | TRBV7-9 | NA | CASSLGRWGKMNTEAFF | TGTGCCAGCAGCTTAGGTAGGTGGGGAAAAATGAACACTGAAGCTTTCTTT
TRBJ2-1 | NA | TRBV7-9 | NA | CASSLWTVNEQFF | TGTGCCAGCAGCTTATGGACTGTGAATGAGCAGTTCTTC
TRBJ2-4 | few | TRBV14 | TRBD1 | CASSRATGVEKNIQYF | TGTGCCAGCAGCCGAGCTACAGGGGTGGAGAAAAACATTCAGTACTTC
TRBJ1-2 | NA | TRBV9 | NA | CASSVSGANYGYTF | TGTGCCAGCAGCGTATCAGGAGCTAACTATGGCTACACCTTC
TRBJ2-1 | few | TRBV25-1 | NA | CASSAPVGEQFF | TGTGCCAGCAGTGCCCCCGTCGGTGAGCAGTTCTTC
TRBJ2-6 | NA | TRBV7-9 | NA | CASSLDWTTGANVLTF | TGTGCCAGCAGCTTAGATTGGACCACTGGGGCCAACGTCCTGACTTTC
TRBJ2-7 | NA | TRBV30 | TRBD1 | CAWSGQGLYYEQYF | TGTGCCTGGAGTGGACAGGGGCTGTACTACGAGCAGTACTTC
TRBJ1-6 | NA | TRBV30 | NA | CAWSVNVGTISHF | TGTGCCTGGAGTGTGAACGTTGGGACCATATCACACTTT
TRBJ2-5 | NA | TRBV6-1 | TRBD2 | CASSVTSGLVETQYF | TGTGCCAGCAGTGTGACTAGCGGGCTCGTGGAGACCCAGTACTTC
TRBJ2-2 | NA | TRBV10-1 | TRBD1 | CASRMDRVAGELFF | TGCGCCAGCAGAATGGACAGGGTGGCCGGGGAGCTGTTTTTT
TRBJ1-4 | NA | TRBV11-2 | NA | CASSLGPGTGEKLFF | TGTGCCAGCAGCTTAGGTCCAGGGACGGGTGAAAAACTGTTTTTT
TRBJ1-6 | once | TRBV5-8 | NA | CASSRGPNSPLHF | TGTGCCAGCAGCCGGGGGCCTAATTCACCCCTCCACTTT
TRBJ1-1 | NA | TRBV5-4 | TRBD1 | CASSFGQGARGTEAFF | TGTGCCAGCAGCTTCGGACAGGGGGCTAGGGGAACTGAAGCTTTCTTT
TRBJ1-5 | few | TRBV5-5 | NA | CASSLREGFRQPQHF | TGTGCCAGCAGCTTACGAGAGGGGTTTCGGCAGCCCCAGCATTTT
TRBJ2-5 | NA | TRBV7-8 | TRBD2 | CASSRTGGETQYF | TGTGCCAGCAGCCGGACGGGAGGGGAGACCCAGTACTTC
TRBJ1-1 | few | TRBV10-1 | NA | CASPDRNTEAFF | TGCGCCAGCCCCGACCGGAACACTGAAGCTTTCTTT
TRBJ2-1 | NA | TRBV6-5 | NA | CASSRGAIGYNEQFF | TGTGCCAGCAGCCGGGGGGCGATTGGATACAATGAGCAGTTCTTC
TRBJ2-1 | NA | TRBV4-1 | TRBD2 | CASSQENSGNEQFF | TGCGCCAGCAGCCAAGAAAATAGCGGGAATGAGCAGTTCTTC
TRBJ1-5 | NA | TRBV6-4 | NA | CASRQIARQPADQPQHF | TGTGCCAGCAGGCAGATTGCCCGACAGCCGGCGGATCAGCCCCAGCATTTT
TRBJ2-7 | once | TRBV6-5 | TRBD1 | CASSRTGQGPYEQYF | TGTGCCAGCAGCCGAACGGGACAGGGTCCTTACGAGCAGTACTTC
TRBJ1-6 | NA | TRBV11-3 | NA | CASSSRPGTSLHF | TGTGCCAGCAGCTCCCGCCCCGGGACTTCCCTCCACTTT